This record concerns one TCR beta chain sequence. This CDR3 has 14 residues. Germline V lookup: CDR1 SEHNR, CDR2 FQNEAQ (reference sequence). V was pared by 0 bases and J by 4 bases, with 7 bases between. Sequencing was performed with immunoSEQ multiplex PCR; in TCRdb, only in-frame clones are kept and a portion is missing. The sample records some 150,000 clones, about 93% being singletons. This entry belongs to a study of control samples from healthy donors and cancer patients. The chain links TRBV7-9 to TRBJ2-1, with unresolved D. This sequence originates from a man aged 45-65 years in good health. Input material: blood. The CDR3 loop reads CASSLARAYNEQFF. For the CDR3, the DNA is TGTGCCAGCAGCTTAGCTCGGGCGTACAATGAGCAGTTCTTC.